The entry that follows covers one T cell receptor beta chain sequence. This clone's antigen is unknown. The input lacks base qualities; no much larger clone sits a single base away. The library was produced with the immunoSEQ multiplex PCR assay. Imported from immuneACCESS, the table was reduced by TCRdb to in-frame sequences with V and J called. These copies leave out some clones; in studies compared against another copy, an unresolved V gene accounts for under half, and the cause of the remainder is not known. This sample has almost 50,000 clones in its table, and 94% of those were observed once. The ten biggest clones cover around 0.31% of the sample. V and J are trimmed by 6 bases and 3 bases, and the gene matches miss 8 bases of the junction. Including cysteine and phenylalanine, the CDR3 has 15 amino acids. CDR3 DNA only is kept here, 45 bases in frame from base 1. Sequences ENHRY (CDR1) and SYGVKD (CDR2) are obtained from the germline V gene.

The data are from a study of T cell changes during pregnancy in multiple sclerosis (dated by TCRdb to the late 2010s). Regarding the complete study: In women with multiple sclerosis, the researchers looked at how the T cell repertoire shifted as pregnancy progressed.

This specimen consisted of CD4+ T cells from peripheral blood mononuclear cells, obtained in the third trimester of pregnancy. The TCR comes from a female donor with multiple sclerosis, enrolled in a pregnancy study. This receptor chain uses TRBV10-3 and TRBJ2-1; 7 nucleotides in the junction match TRBD1. The CDR3 region: CAIRRAGTDYNEQFF. The DNA is as follows: TGTGCCATCAGAAGAGCCGGGACAGACTACAATGAGCAGTTCTTC.